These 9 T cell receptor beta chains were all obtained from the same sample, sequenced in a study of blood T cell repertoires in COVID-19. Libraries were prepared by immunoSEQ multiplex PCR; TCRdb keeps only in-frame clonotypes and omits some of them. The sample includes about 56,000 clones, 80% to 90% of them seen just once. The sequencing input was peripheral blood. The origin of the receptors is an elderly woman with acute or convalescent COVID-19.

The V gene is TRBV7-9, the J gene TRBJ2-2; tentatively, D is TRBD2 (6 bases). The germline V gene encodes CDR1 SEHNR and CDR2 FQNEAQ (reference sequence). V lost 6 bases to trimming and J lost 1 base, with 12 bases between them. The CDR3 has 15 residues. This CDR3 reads CASSFTGGNTGELFF. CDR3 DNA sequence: TGTGCCAGCAGTTTTACCGGGGGGAACACCGGGGAGCTGTTTTTT.

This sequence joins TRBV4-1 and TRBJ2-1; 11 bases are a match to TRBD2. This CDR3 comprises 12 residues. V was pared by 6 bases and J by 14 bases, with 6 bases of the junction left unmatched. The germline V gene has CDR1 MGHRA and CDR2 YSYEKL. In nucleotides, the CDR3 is TGCGCCAGCAGGCAGACTAGCGGGGAAAAGTTCTTC. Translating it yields CASRQTSGEKFF.

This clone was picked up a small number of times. The CDR3 is CASSQSGGAIGELFF. In nucleotides, the CDR3 is TGCGCCAGCAGCCAGAGCGGGGGGGCTATCGGGGAGCTGTTTTTT. The chain joins TRBV4-1 to TRBJ2-2; 10 nucleotides match TRBD2. This CDR3 is built from 15 residues. The V gene end was trimmed by 3 bases and the J gene end by 7 bases; junction bases not matched to a gene: 5. Germline CDR1 reads MGHRA; CDR2 reads YSYEKL.

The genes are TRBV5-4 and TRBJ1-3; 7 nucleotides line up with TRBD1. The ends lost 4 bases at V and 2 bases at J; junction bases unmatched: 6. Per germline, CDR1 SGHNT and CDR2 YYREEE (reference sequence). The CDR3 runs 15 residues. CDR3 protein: CASSLNRGPGNTIYF. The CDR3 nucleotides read TGTGCCAGCAGCCTTAACAGGGGACCTGGAAACACCATATATTTT. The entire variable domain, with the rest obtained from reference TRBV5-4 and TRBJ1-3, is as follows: ETGVTQSPTHLIKTRGQQVTLRCSSQSGHNTVSWYQQALGQGPQFIFQYYREEENGRGNFPPRFSGLQFPNYSSELNVNALELDDSALYLCASSLNRGPGNTIYFGEGSWLTVV.

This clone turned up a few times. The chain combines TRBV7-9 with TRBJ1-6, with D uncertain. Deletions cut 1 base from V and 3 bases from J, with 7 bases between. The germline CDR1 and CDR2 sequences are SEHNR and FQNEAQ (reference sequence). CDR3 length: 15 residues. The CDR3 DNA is TGTGCCAGCAGCTTAGGTCGGGTCTATAATTCACCCCTCCACTTT. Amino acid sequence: CASSLGRVYNSPLHF.

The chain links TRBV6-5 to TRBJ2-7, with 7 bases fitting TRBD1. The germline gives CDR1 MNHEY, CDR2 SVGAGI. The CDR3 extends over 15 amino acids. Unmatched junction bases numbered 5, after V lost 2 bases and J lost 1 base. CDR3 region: CASSYQQGPSYEQYF. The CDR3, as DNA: TGTGCCAGCAGTTACCAACAGGGGCCTTCCTACGAGCAGTACTTC.

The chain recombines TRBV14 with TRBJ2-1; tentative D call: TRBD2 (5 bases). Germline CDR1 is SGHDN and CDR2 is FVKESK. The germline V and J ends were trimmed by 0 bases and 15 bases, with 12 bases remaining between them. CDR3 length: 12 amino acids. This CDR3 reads CASSQERVKRFF. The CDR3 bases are TGTGCCAGCAGCCAAGAGCGGGTCAAGCGGTTCTTC. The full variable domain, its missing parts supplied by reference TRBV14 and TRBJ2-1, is EAGVTQFPSHSVIEKGQTVTLRCDPISGHDNLYWYRRVMGKEIKFLLHFVKESKQDESGMPNNRFLAERTGGTYSTLKVQPAELEDSGVYFCASSQERVKRFFGPGTRLTVL.

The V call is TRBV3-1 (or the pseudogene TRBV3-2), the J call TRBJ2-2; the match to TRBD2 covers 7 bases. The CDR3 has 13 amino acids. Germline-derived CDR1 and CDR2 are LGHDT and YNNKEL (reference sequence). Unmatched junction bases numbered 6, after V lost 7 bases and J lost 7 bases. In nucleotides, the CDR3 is TGTGCCAGCACGGCGGGGAGGGTCGGGGAGCTGTTTTTT. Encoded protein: CASTAGRVGELFF.

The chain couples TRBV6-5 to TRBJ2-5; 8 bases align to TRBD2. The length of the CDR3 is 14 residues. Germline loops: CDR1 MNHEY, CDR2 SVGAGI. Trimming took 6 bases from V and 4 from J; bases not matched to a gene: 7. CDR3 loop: CASRPGRDTETQYF. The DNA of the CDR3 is TGTGCCAGCAGACCCGGGAGGGATACAGAGACCCAGTACTTC.